This is a list of T cell receptor beta chains from one sample in a study of glioma-infiltrating T cells after dendritic cell vaccination. Using immunoSEQ multiplex PCR, the repertoire was profiled, and TCRdb retains in-frame clones only, with some absent. The sample has roughly 60,000 clones; around nine tenths are singletons. This sample comprised blood, obtained after dendritic cell vaccination. These receptors were collected from a human donor with glioblastoma. The CDR3 runs from the conserved cysteine through the conserved F or W. D genes are given only for firm matches. Clone size is shown for a subset of rows, as once, few, many or a class of expanded clone.

TRBJ2-5	few	14	.	TRBV6-5	TGTGCCAGCAGCCAGCGGGCACCTCAAGAGACCCAGTACTTC	CASSQRAPQETQYF
TRBJ2-1	.	15	.	TRBV18	TGTGCCAGCTCACCCCCCGGGACTTCTCTAAATGAGCAGTTCTTC	CASSPPGTSLNEQFF
TRBJ1-3	.	13	TRBD1	TRBV12-5	TGTGCTAGTGGCCAGGGGGCGGGAAACACCATATATTTT	CASGQGAGNTIYF
TRBJ2-7	.	14	.	TRBV10-1	TGCGCCAGCAGTGAGTCAGGCAGCGCCTACGAGCAGTACTTC	CASSESGSAYEQYF
TRBJ2-7	few	13	TRBD1	TRBV14	TGTGCCAGCAGCCGGGACAGCACCTACGAGCAGTACTTC	CASSRDSTYEQYF
TRBJ2-1	.	17	.	TRBV11-2	TGTGCCAGCAGCTTAGGGGGTGCGGGGCGGACGGACAATGAGCAGTTCTTC	CASSLGGAGRTDNEQFF
TRBJ1-4	.	15	.	TRBV6-1	TGTGCCAGCAGTGCATGGGGGGGGGCCGGTGAAAAACTGTTTTTT	CASSAWGGAGEKLFF
TRBJ1-2	.	14	.	TRBV9	TGTGCCAGCTCGAAGGGAGCGGTTAACTATGGCTACACCTTC	CASSKGAVNYGYTF
TRBJ2-1	.	14	TRBD1	TRBV6-1	TGTGCCACTGTAAACCGGGACAGGGGCCCGAGAAAGTTCTTC	CATVNRDRGPRKFF
TRBJ1-6	.	15	.	TRBV6-4	TGTGCCAGCAGTGTTTCGAGACAGCCAAATTCACCCCTCCACTTT	CASSVSRQPNSPLHF
TRBJ2-7	few	20	TRBD1	TRBV4-3	TGCGCCAGCAGCCAAGGGGCTCGGAGACAGGGGGACTTCTGGGGTTACGAGCAGTACTTC	CASSQGARRQGDFWGYEQYF
TRBJ1-3	.	14	TRBD1	TRBV6-5	TGTGCCAGCAGAACCGGGACAGGGTTTTCAAGGATATATTTT	CASRTGTGFSRIYF
TRBJ1-2	.	16	TRBD1	TRBV5-6	TGTGCCAGCACCCAAATTTCGGGACAGGGGGCGTATGGCTACACCTTC	CASTQISGQGAYGYTF
TRBJ2-3	.	15	TRBD1	TRBV5-1	TGCGCCAGCAGCCGGGACAGGGGAGTCACAGATACGCAGTATTTT	CASSRDRGVTDTQYF
TRBJ2-6	.	18	TRBD1	TRBV9	TGTGCCAGCAGCGTCTCAGGACAGGTGCTCTCTGGGGCCAACGTCCTGACTTTC	CASSVSGQVLSGANVLTF
TRBJ2-7	.	11	.	TRBV9	TGTGCCAGCAGCGTAGTCAGCGAGCAGTACTTC	CASSVVSEQYF
TRBJ2-6	.	17	TRBD1	TRBV25-1	TGTGCCAGCAGTGATCGTGTAGGGGGCCCTGGGGCCAACGTCCTGACTTTC	CASSDRVGGPGANVLTF
TRBJ2-3	once	14	TRBD1	TRBV5-1	TGCGCCAGCCGAGGGACAGGGGTTAGCGATACGCAGTATTTT	CASRGTGVSDTQYF
TRBJ2-1	.	16	.	TRBV5-1	TGCGCCAGCAGCGACGGGGCGGGCGGGATGGCCAATGAGCAGTTCTTC	CASSDGAGGMANEQFF
TRBJ2-7	.	15	TRBD2	TRBV7-8	TGTGCCAGCAGCCTTGGGGTCGCGGGGGGGGAAGAGCAGTACTTC	CASSLGVAGGEEQYF
TRBJ1-5	.	14	TRBD1	TRBV27	TGTGCCAGCAGTTTGAGCAGGGGGCTTCAGCCCCAGCATTTT	CASSLSRGLQPQHF
TRBJ1-1	.	14	.	TRBV10-3	TGTGCCATCCGAACACAGGGTAAGAACACTGAAGCTTTCTTT	CAIRTQGKNTEAFF
TRBJ2-5	once	15	.	TRBV7-8	TGTGCCAGCAGCTTAGAGTTCGACAGTCAAGAGACCCAGTACTTC	CASSLEFDSQETQYF
TRBJ1-5	.	14	.	TRBV6-5	TGTGCCAGCAGGACGGCGGGGAGCAATCAGCCCCAGCATTTT	CASRTAGSNQPQHF
TRBJ1-5	.	11	.	TRBV19	TGTGCCAGTAGTACAGGTCCGCCCCAGCATTTT	CASSTGPPQHF
TRBJ1-2	.	15	TRBD1	TRBV5-8	TGTGCCAGCAGCCCGGGGGCCAGGGGGCGAGAGGGCTACACCTTC	CASSPGARGREGYTF
TRBJ1-2	.	16	.	TRBV7-8	TGTGCCAGCAGCTCTCGCAGGGGTCTCGTTAACTATGGCTACACCTTC	CASSSRRGLVNYGYTF
TRBJ2-5	.	11	.	TRBV28	TGTGCCAGTCAAGAGACTAGTTATTGGTACTTC	CASQETSYWYF
TRBJ2-3	.	15	.	TRBV4-3	TGCGCCAGCAGCCAGGGTGGAGGGGATACAGATACGCAGTATTTT	CASSQGGGDTDTQYF
TRBJ1-2	once	13	TRBD1	TRBV6-1	TGTGCCAGCACTCCGGACAGGGACTATGGCTACACCTTC	CASTPDRDYGYTF
TRBJ1-1	.	14	TRBD1	TRBV7-2	TGTGCCAGCAGTTCCACCGGGACAGGGGGTTCGGCTTTCTTT	CASSSTGTGGSAFF
TRBJ1-1	.	16	.	TRBV28	TGTGCCAGCAGTTTAATGGGGGCAGTACGAAACACTGAAGCTTTCTTT	CASSLMGAVRNTEAFF
TRBJ2-3	few	16	.	TRBV11-2	TGTGCCAGCACCATAAGAGGGGGTCCTAGCACAGATACGCAGTATTTT	CASTIRGGPSTDTQYF
TRBJ2-7	.	15	.	TRBV27	TGTGCCAGCAGTCCCGTCGCCTTCAGGGTAGACGAGCAGTACTTC	CASSPVAFRVDEQYF
TRBJ2-3	.	17	.	TRBV5-1	TGCGCCAGCAGCTTGGGGGGTCGGGGGGCCCGCACAGATACGCAGTATTTT	CASSLGGRGARTDTQYF
TRBJ2-3	.	13	.	TRBV11-2	TGTGCCAGCAGCTCCGGGATCACAGATACGCAGTATTTT	CASSSGITDTQYF
TRBJ2-7	.	15	.	TRBV5-4	TGTGCCAGCAGCCGGGGGTCAATGAGCTCCTACGAGCAGTACTTC	CASSRGSMSSYEQYF
TRBJ2-7	.	15	TRBD1	TRBV27	TGTGCCAGCAGTTTCCGGGACAGGCCCTCCTACGAGCAGTACTTC	CASSFRDRPSYEQYF
TRBJ2-1	.	15	.	TRBV10-3	TGTGCCATCAGTGAGTCAGGTCAGGGAGGCAATGAGCAGTTCTTC	CAISESGQGGNEQFF
TRBJ1-4	.	16	.	TRBV7-2	TGTGCCAGCAGCTCCCGACAGCCCAGAACTAATGAAAAACTGTTTTTT	CASSSRQPRTNEKLFF
TRBJ2-5	.	15	TRBD2	TRBV19	TGTGCCAGTAGTATGCGGGGGGGCCGTAGAGAGACCCAGTACTTC	CASSMRGGRRETQYF
TRBJ1-2	.	14	.	TRBV19	TGTGCCAGTAGTGCCACTTGGGAGGCCTATGGCTACACCTTC	CASSATWEAYGYTF
TRBJ1-6	.	17	.	TRBV7-2	TGTGCCAGCAGCCATAACCAGGGGTATGCGAGTAATTCCCCCCTCCACTTT	CASSHNQGYASNSPLHF
TRBJ2-3	.	15	TRBD2	TRBV28	TGTGCCAGCAGTCTAGCGGGAGCAAGCACAGATACGCAGTATTTT	CASSLAGASTDTQYF
TRBJ1-5	.	13	.	TRBV27	TGTGCCAGCAGTTCAGGGGGCAATCAGCCCCAGCATTTT	CASSSGGNQPQHF